This T cell receptor beta chain is from a study of breast tumors, draining lymph nodes, adjacent tissues. Study findings and constraints: The lymph node origin of tumor T cells was framed as consistent with a hypothesis, not demonstrated. Compared with basal-like, luminal-like tumors shared significantly more repertoire with nontumor tissue. The data were judged consistent with most tumor T cells coming from lymph node and expanding in tumor. Tumor repertoires ranked between lymph nodes and nontumor tissue in diversity, with V and J gene preferences.

Each CDR3 protein gets one entry after TCRdb re-called the multiplex PCR reads with MiXCR. The sample holds 150,000 to 200,000 distinct CDR3 sequences; approximately 30% are singletons and the top ten take over 3.5%. The length of the CDR3 is 16 residues. V lost 0 bases to trimming and J lost 0 bases, with 12 bases between them. The germline gives CDR1 SGHRS, CDR2 YFSETQ. The lymph nodes were axillary draining lymph nodes from breast cancer patients. In its sample, this clonotype was seen a few times. The target antigen is unknown. The rearrangement uses TRBV5-1 and TRBJ1-1; D remains unclear. The sequence came from a female donor with breast cancer. Some clones in this sample may be carry-over from other donors' samples. Sample: axillary lymph node tissue. The CDR3 region has the DNA TGCGCCAGCAGCTTGGCGGAGGGATCCCTGAACACTGAAGCTTTCTTT. Translated, it gives CASSLAEGSLNTEAFF.